The 11 T cell receptor beta chains given below trace back to one sample, sequenced in a study of blood T cell repertoires in COVID-19. The protocol was immunoSEQ multiplex PCR, while the TCRdb copy is restricted to in-frame clones and leaves out a portion. In the table there are about 70,000 clones, about 69% of which are singletons. Input material: peripheral blood. The receptors shown here come from a man aged 70 or older with acute or convalescent COVID-19.

V is TRBV9 and J is TRBJ2-1; 12 nucleotides line up with TRBD2. The CDR3 has 16 amino acids. Per the germline V gene, CDR1 is SGDLS and CDR2 is YYNGEE. The V and J ends lost 4 bases and 3 bases, in that order; junction bases with no gene match: 5. CDR3 region: CASSIRLAGDYNEQFF. The CDR3 bases are TGTGCCAGCAGCATCCGACTAGCGGGAGACTACAATGAGCAGTTCTTC.

The chain employs TRBV7-2 and TRBJ2-3; 7 nucleotides line up with TRBD2. The CDR3 consists of 16 residues. The J segment lost 1 base and the V segment lost 5 bases, leaving 9 bases of the junction unmatched. Germline lookup yields CDR1 SGHTA and CDR2 FQGNSA. Written as DNA, the CDR3 is TGTGCCAGCAGCCGGGGGACTAATCTAGGCACAGATACGCAGTATTTT. Residues: CASSRGTNLGTDTQYF.

The count of this clone is one. The J gene is TRBJ2-1, the V gene TRBV19; D might be TRBD1 (5 bases). Germline V gene data show CDR1 as LNHDA and CDR2 as SQIVND (reference sequence). The CDR3 has 13 amino acids. Trimming removed 6 bases at V and 5 bases at J, with 11 bases between. CDR3 sequence (DNA): TGTGCCAGTAGGGGGCTAGGAAACAATGAGCAGTTCTTC. This codes for CASRGLGNNEQFF.

This chain joins TRBV6-6 and TRBJ1-4, with D perhaps matching TRBD1 (6 bases). The V end lost 5 bases, the J end lost 5 bases, and 15 bases lay between the germline ends. CDR1 MNHNY and CDR2 SVGAGI come from the germline V gene (reference sequence). The CDR3 runs 15 residues. CDR3 amino acids: CASSLRGVENEKLFF. The CDR3 nucleotides read TGTGCCAGCAGTCTCAGGGGAGTGGAAAATGAAAAACTGTTTTTT.

This chain joins TRBV5-4 and TRBJ1-2; 8 nucleotides line up with TRBD1. J gave up 2 bases and V 3 bases, and 12 bases lay outside the gene matches. In germline, CDR1 is SGHNT, CDR2 YYREEE (reference sequence). The CDR3 covers 17 residues. The CDR3 DNA follows: TGTGCCAGCAGCTCCGTAGGACAGGGCCCTATCAACTATGGCTACACCTTC. It specifies CASSSVGQGPINYGYTF.

The chain employs TRBV15 and TRBJ2-7; D is ambiguous. Trimming took off 1 base at V and 2 bases at J, with 6 bases between the two ends. The CDR3 spans 13 residues. Germline assignment: CDR1 LNHNV and CDR2 YYDKDF (reference sequence). This chain's CDR3 is CATSRGLPYEQYF. In nucleotides, the CDR3 is TGTGCCACCAGCAGAGGACTTCCCTACGAGCAGTACTTC.

This clone was seen more than once but under ten times. This chain connects TRBV5-1 to TRBJ1-4; 7 nucleotides agree with TRBD1. Germline V CDR1 and CDR2: SGHRS, YFSETQ. V shed 4 bases and J 12 bases; nucleotides not matched to a gene: 18. The CDR3 length is 16 residues. The CDR3 DNA reads as TGCGCCAGCAGCCCCCTTCCGGGACAGCCTTCAACGGAACTGTTTTTT. This codes for CASSPLPGQPSTELFF.

In regard to this clone: At the DNA level, this CDR3 is encoded by other sequences in the same sample as well. J is TRBJ1-2 and V is TRBV24-1; 8 bases fit TRBD1. CDR3 length: 13 amino acids. The germline V gene encodes CDR1 KGHDR and CDR2 SFDVKD. V shed 0 bases, J shed 7 bases, and the junction held 0 bases outside the gene matches. The CDR3 bases are TGTGCCACCAGTGATTTGCAGGGGGCTGGCTACACCTTC. Translated: CATSDLQGAGYTF.

The chain carries TRBV18 and TRBJ1-3, with D tentatively TRBD1 (6 bases). Germline V CDR1 and CDR2: KGHSH, LQKENI. V lost 5 bases and J 3 bases, leaving 8 bases between the germline ends. The CDR3 runs to 13 residues. CDR3 region: CASSSDSGNTIYF. In nucleotides, the CDR3 is TGTGCCAGCTCATCGGACAGTGGAAACACCATATATTTT.

This chain joins TRBV11-3 and TRBJ2-3, with TRBD2 identical over 10 bases. The V gene end was trimmed by 5 bases and the J gene end by 4 bases; junction bases not matched to a gene: 12. CDR3 size: 17 residues. Looked up from germline, CDR1 is SGHNT and CDR2 is YENEEA. The CDR3 DNA reads as TGTGCCAGCAGCGCAGGAACCGGGACTAGCGATCCAGATACGCAGTATTTT. Translating gives CASSAGTGTSDPDTQYF.

The chain carries TRBV24-1 and TRBJ1-5, with a weak D call TRBD1 (5 bases). The V and J ends lost 5 bases and 3 bases respectively, with 16 bases between them. The CDR3 is 16 residues long. CDR1 is KGHDR and CDR2 is SFDVKD in the germline V gene. CDR3 nucleotides: TGTGCCACCAGTGGCGGGGGGAGGTGGGACAATCAGCCCCAGCATTTT. This codes for CATSGGGRWDNQPQHF.